This record looks at one T cell receptor (beta chain) sequence and its context. As yet, its antigen is unknown. The data stem from a study of identical twins. TCRdb used MiXCR to reprocess the 5' RACE reads, holding one entry per CDR3 protein. The sample lists a few hundred thousand distinct CDR3 sequences, approximately 15% occurring once. Germline V lookup: CDR1 LGHNA, CDR2 YSLEER. CDR3 length equals 13 residues. The germline V and J ends were trimmed by 3 bases and 3 bases, with 9 bases remaining between them. Study-level results: Fewer insertions characterized abundant cord blood beta clonotypes, whereas memory repertoires showed none.

A further study also used this sample, focusing on yellow fever vaccine responses in identical twins. That source notes: Twins' vaccine T cell responses reportedly seemed partly convergent and partly personalized.

This clonotype was obtained from a woman aged 18 to 35 in good health. Material: CD4+ T cells sorted from blood. This sequence joins TRBV4-3 and TRBJ2-7; D unclear. For the CDR3, the DNA is TGCGCCAGCAGCCAGTTAGTCCACTACGAGCAGTACTTC. It encodes CASSQLVHYEQYF.